The sequence of this T cell receptor (beta chain) was determined in a study of cytomegalovirus exposure and HLA in healthy donors. The PCR employed 60 Vbeta primers together with 13 Jbeta primers. Assay: immunoSEQ multiplex PCR; the TCRdb copy retains only in-frame clones and omits some. The table includes about 120,000 clones, just under 70% detected once. Trimming pared 2 bases from V and 3 bases from J, leaving 13 bases between. Per the germline V gene, CDR1 is SGHRS and CDR2 is YFSETQ. CDR3 size: 15 residues. The material sequenced was PBMCs. The chain links TRBV5-1 to TRBJ2-3, with D maybe TRBD2 (7 bases). This TCR was sampled from a man in his thirties or forties in good health and CMV-seropositive. CDR3 sequence (DNA): TGCGCCAGCAGCTTCACAGGGCGGGGGACAGATACGCAGTATTTT. This encodes CASSFTGRGTDTQYF.